The T cell receptor (beta chain) under discussion was sequenced for a study of type 1 and type 2 diabetes patients. Study at large: Participants included type 1 and type 2 diabetes patients plus nondiabetic controls.

The PCR template was genomic DNA. A primer set of 30 forward and 13 reverse primers amplified the CDR3. TCRdb used MiXCR to reprocess the multiplex PCR reads, holding one entry per CDR3 protein. The repertoire holds under 300,000 distinct CDR3 sequences, with more than 45% as singletons. V was trimmed by 3 bases and J by 3 bases, leaving 6 bases between them. The CDR3 sequence is 13 residues long. Germline-derived CDR1 and CDR2 are SNHLY and FYNNEI. V gene TRBV2 combines with J gene TRBJ1-5; D not resolved. Material for sequencing was peripheral blood mononuclear cells (PBMCs). This clonotype was obtained from a man younger than 35 with type 2 diabetes. In DNA, the CDR3 is TGTGCCAGCAGTGATCGAACCAATCAGCCCCAGCATTTT. Translation: CASSDRTNQPQHF.